This T cell receptor (beta chain) was found in a study of control samples from healthy donors and cancer patients. Profiling relied on immunoSEQ multiplex PCR, and the TCRdb table lists in-frame clones only, not all of them. Of roughly 69,000 clones in the sample, about 83% are singletons; the top ten hold 15% to 19%. With 3 bases clipped from V and 5 bases from J, the junction kept 7 bases outside the gene matches. Germline CDR1 SGHRS, CDR2 YFSETQ. The CDR3 is 14 residues long. The sequence came from a man in his fifties or sixties in good health. The rearrangement uses TRBV5-1 and TRBJ2-5; 7 positions match TRBD1. The sample comprised blood. The CDR3 loop reads CASSSTGDDETQYF. The CDR3 bases are TGCGCCAGCAGCTCTACAGGGGACGATGAGACCCAGTACTTC.